Listed here are 18 T cell receptor beta chains from one sample, sequenced in a study of T cells after yellow fever vaccination. TCRdb re-called the 5' RACE reads with MiXCR, one entry per CDR3 protein. This table has 150,000 to 200,000 distinct CDR3 sequences, approximately 6.8% appearing once. Sample: CD4+ T cells sorted from PBMCs, taken 5 to 6 days after the first yellow fever vaccination. These receptors were collected from a man between 18 and 29 years old who received the YFV17D yellow fever vaccine.

This clonotype has a count of ten or more. The chain employs TRBV27 and TRBJ2-3; D may be TRBD2 (6 bases). Trimming pared 2 bases from V and 1 base from J, leaving 13 bases between. The CDR3 has 16 residues. Germline V gene lookup returns CDR1 MNHEY and CDR2 SMNVEV (reference sequence). The CDR3 is CASSLQLGGGTDTQYF. The DNA for the CDR3 is TGTGCCAGCAGTTTACAATTGGGGGGAGGCACAGATACGCAGTATTTT.

At least ten counts were recorded for this clonotype. The V call is TRBV7-9, the J call TRBJ2-3, with D perhaps TRBD2 (7 bases). The V end was cut by 5 bases, the J end by 5 bases, with 20 bases between. The germline V gene has CDR1 SEHNR and CDR2 FQNEAQ (reference sequence). CDR3 length: 16 amino acids. The CDR3 region has the DNA TGTGCCAGCAGCACCAATCGGGGGGCCGGGGGAGATACGCAGTATTTT. Protein sequence: CASSTNRGAGGDTQYF.

This clonotype was recorded many times. V is TRBV24-1 and J is TRBJ2-2; the D gene is possibly TRBD1 (6 bases). Germline V lookup: CDR1 KGHDR, CDR2 SFDVKD. V shed 9 bases and J shed 6 bases, with 10 bases lying between them. This CDR3 region has 12 residues. CDR3 sequence (DNA): TGTGCCACCGAGGGGGATTCCGGGGAGCTGTTTTTT. Protein: CATEGDSGELFF.

This clonotype was recorded many times. V and J are TRBV7-2 and TRBJ2-7, with 7 bases matching TRBD1. Germline CDR1 and CDR2: SGHTA and FQGNSA. The V segment lost 5 bases and the J segment 3 bases; nucleotides outside the gene matches: 4. There are 13 residues in the CDR3. The CDR3 DNA reads as TGTGCCAGCAGCCCGAGACAGGGCTACGAGCAGTACTTC. Translated, it gives CASSPRQGYEQYF.

This clonotype turned up a few times. V gene TRBV7-2 combines with J gene TRBJ2-3; TRBD2 matches 9 bases. Trimming took 3 bases from V and 11 from J; bases not matched to a gene: 9. This CDR3 spans 14 amino acids. The germline CDR1 and CDR2 sequences are SGHTA and FQGNSA. CDR3 sequence reads: CASSFGGGAFVQYF. CDR3 DNA: TGTGCCAGCAGCTTCGGCGGGGGGGCCTTTGTGCAGTATTTT. The full variable domain, rest sourced from reference TRBV7-2 and TRBJ2-3, is GAGVSQSPSNKVTEKGKDVELRCDPISGHTALYWYRQSLGQGLEFLIYFQGNSAPDKSGLPSDRFSAERTGGSVSTLTIQRTQQEDSAVYLCASSFGGGAFVQYFGPGTRLTVL.

A few counts support this clonotype. The CDR3 nucleotides are TGCAGTGCCGCAGATGGGGGGGGTAAAACTGAAGCTTTCTTT. Protein product: CSAADGGGKTEAFF. V usage is TRBV20-1 and J usage is TRBJ1-1; weak D call: TRBD1 (5 bases). This CDR3 has 14 amino acids. Looked up from germline, CDR1 is DFQATT and CDR2 is SNEGSKA (reference sequence). V lost 6 bases and J lost 5, with 19 bases in between.

This clonotype has more than one count but fewer than ten. V and J are TRBV2 and TRBJ2-3, with TRBD2 matching over 13 bases. Germline V gene lookup returns CDR1 SNHLY and CDR2 FYNNEI. V lost 7 bases and J lost 5; bases outside the gene matches: 6. The CDR3 loop spans 15 amino acids. CDR3 region: CASTGLAGAKDTQYF. DNA for the CDR3: TGTGCCAGCACTGGACTAGCGGGGGCTAAAGATACGCAGTATTTT.

This clonotype was recorded at least ten times. The genes are TRBV7-9 and TRBJ2-3; 9 bases are a match to TRBD2. V trimming: 5 bases; J trimming: 0 bases; junction bases outside the gene matches: 6. CDR1 and CDR2 (germline): SEHNR, FQNEAQ (reference sequence). There are 16 residues in the CDR3. The CDR3 loop is CASSPLAGRSTDTQYF. CDR3 nucleotide sequence: TGTGCCAGCAGCCCCCTAGCGGGGCGTAGCACAGATACGCAGTATTTT. Complete variable domain (other parts from reference TRBV7-9 and TRBJ2-3): DTGVSQNPRHKITKRGQNVTFRCDPISEHNRLYWYRQTLGQGPEFLTYFQNEAQLEKSRLLSDRFSAERPKGSFSTLEIQRTEQGDSAMYLCASSPLAGRSTDTQYFGPGTRLTVL.

This clonotype was picked up many times. The genes are TRBV12-3 or TRBV12-4 and TRBJ2-5, with D tentatively TRBD2 (5 bases). The V end lost 6 bases, the J end lost 5 bases, and 10 bases lay between the germline ends. This CDR3 spans 12 amino acids. In DNA, the CDR3 is TGTGCCAGCAGGCTAGGCGGGGAGACCCAGTACTTC. This translates into CASRLGGETQYF.

Many counts were recorded for this clonotype. The chain's CDR3 is CASSLAWGAEAFF. The CDR3, as DNA: TGTGCCAGCAGCTTAGCGTGGGGCGCTGAAGCTTTCTTT. The chain links TRBV7-3 to TRBJ1-1, with D tentatively TRBD1 (5 bases). Trimming pared 2 bases from V and 6 bases from J, leaving 10 bases between. Looked up from germline, CDR1 is SGHTA and CDR2 is FQGTGA. The CDR3 loop spans 13 amino acids.

The V gene is TRBV5-1, the J gene TRBJ2-5; 10 bases fit TRBD2. Germline CDR1 reads SGHRS; CDR2 reads YFSETQ. CDR3 length: 14 residues. V lost 0 bases, J lost 4 bases, and 0 bases stayed unmatched. The DNA for the CDR3 is TGCGCCAGCAGCTTGGGGACTAGCGGAGAGACCCAGTACTTC. It codes for CASSLGTSGETQYF.

This clonotype showed up many times. V usage is TRBV18 and J usage is TRBJ2-1; unclear D gene. Germline lookup yields CDR1 KGHSH and CDR2 LQKENI. This CDR3 comprises 13 residues. V lost 2 bases to trimming and J lost 8 bases, with 10 bases between them. In DNA form, the CDR3 reads TGTGCCAGCTCACCAATTGGGATCGATGAGCAGTTCTTC. Translation gives CASSPIGIDEQFF.

This clonotype appeared many times. J is TRBJ2-7 and V is TRBV21-1; the tabulated D call, TRBD1, remains unverified against the DNA. TRBV21-1 is given as a pseudogene. The length of the CDR3 is 16 residues. CDR3 sequence reads: CASSKVAGTGVFEQYV. In DNA, the CDR3 is TGTGCCAGCAGCAAAGTAGCTGGGACAGGGGTATTCGAGCAGTACGTC.

The V and J genes are TRBV12-3 or TRBV12-4 and TRBJ2-1, with TRBD2 matching over 7 bases. The CDR3 length is 14 residues. J gave up 10 bases and V 5 bases, and 11 bases lay outside the gene matches. DNA for the CDR3: TGTGCCAGCAGTCGAATATCCGGGGGGTGGGAGCAGTTCTTC. Encoded protein: CASSRISGGWEQFF.

This clonotype was observed many times. The V gene is TRBV6-2 or TRBV6-3, the J gene TRBJ2-2; tentative D call: TRBD1 (5 bases). V lost 0 bases to trimming and J lost 3 bases, with 17 bases between them. Germline V lookup: CDR1 MNHEY, CDR2 SVGEGT. The CDR3 consists of 18 residues. CDR3 coding DNA: TGTGCCAGCAGTTACTCCTCCAACCTCGACAGTTACACCGGGGAGCTGTTTTTT. It yields the protein CASSYSSNLDSYTGELFF.

The chain uses TRBV28 and TRBJ1-6, with D unclear. CDR1 is MDHEN, CDR2 SYDVKM, per germline. The CDR3 has 12 residues. V dropped 2 bases and J dropped 9 bases, with 5 bases sitting between them. CDR3 amino acids: CASSLQVSPLHF. The CDR3 DNA is TGTGCCAGCAGTTTACAGGTTTCACCCCTCCACTTT.

This clonotype was recorded a few times. A junction boundary mismatches the germline segment, possibly from a read error. The chain uses TRBV12-3 or TRBV12-4 and TRBJ2-3; 10 nucleotides agree with TRBD2. This CDR3 comprises 15 residues. The CDR3 DNA sequence: TGTACCAGCAGTTTTCCGGGACTAGCGTCAGATACGCAGTATTTT. Translated, it gives CTSSFPGLASDTQYF.

This chain joins TRBV18 and TRBJ1-1; no clear D gene. This CDR3 has 12 residues. Trimming left V 5 bases short and J 2 bases short, with 6 bases between. Per the germline V gene, CDR1 is KGHSH and CDR2 is LQKENI. The DNA for the CDR3 is TGTGCCAGCTCAAACAGCAACACTGAAGCTTTCTTT. Encoded protein: CASSNSNTEAFF.